Shown below are 2 T cell receptor beta chains from a single sample sequenced in a study of shared clonotypes between healthy human individuals. The data were produced by immunoSEQ multiplex PCR, yet TCRdb's version contains in-frame clones alone and is incomplete. Of 2.3 million or so clones in the sample, 85% to 95% were seen once. Sequences were obtained from naive CD4+ T cells from PBMCs. Subset denoted: CD45RA+ positively selected. These receptor sequences come from a young man in good health. Some clones in this sample may be carry-over from other donors' samples.

This clone was detected only once. The chain uses TRBV29-1 and TRBJ1-5; 7 nucleotides match TRBD1. V was clipped by 5 bases and J by 8 bases; unmatched bases: 9. CDR1 is SQVTM and CDR2 is ANQGSEA in the germline V gene. CDR3 length equals 13 residues. The CDR3 is CSVRDSLGKPQHF. In DNA form, the CDR3 reads TGCAGCGTTCGGGACAGCCTCGGAAAGCCCCAGCATTTT.

Worth noting for this clone: Other DNA sequences of this sample code for an identical CDR3. This chain joins TRBV18 and TRBJ2-5; 8 positions agree with TRBD2. The CDR3 has 15 residues. Losses at the gene ends were 2 bases for V and 4 bases for J; bases not matched to a gene: 6. Germline CDR1 reads KGHSH; CDR2 reads LQKENI. The CDR3, as DNA: TGTGCCAGCTCACCATTGGGGCTAGCGGGAGAGACCCAGTACTTC. Translating it yields CASSPLGLAGETQYF.